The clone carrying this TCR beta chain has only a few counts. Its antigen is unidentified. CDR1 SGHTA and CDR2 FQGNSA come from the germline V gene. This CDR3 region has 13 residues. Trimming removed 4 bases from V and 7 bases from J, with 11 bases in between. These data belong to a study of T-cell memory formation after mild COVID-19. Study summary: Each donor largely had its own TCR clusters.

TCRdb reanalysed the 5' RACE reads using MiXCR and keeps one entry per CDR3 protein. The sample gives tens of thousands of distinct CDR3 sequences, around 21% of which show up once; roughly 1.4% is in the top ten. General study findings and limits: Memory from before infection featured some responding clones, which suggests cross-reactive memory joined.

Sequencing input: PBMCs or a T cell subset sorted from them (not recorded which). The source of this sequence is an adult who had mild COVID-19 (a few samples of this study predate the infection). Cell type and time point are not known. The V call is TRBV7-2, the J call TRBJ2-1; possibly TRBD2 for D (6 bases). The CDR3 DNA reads TGTGCCAGCAGCTCCCGGGCGGGGAATGAGCAGTTCTTC. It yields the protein CASSSRAGNEQFF.